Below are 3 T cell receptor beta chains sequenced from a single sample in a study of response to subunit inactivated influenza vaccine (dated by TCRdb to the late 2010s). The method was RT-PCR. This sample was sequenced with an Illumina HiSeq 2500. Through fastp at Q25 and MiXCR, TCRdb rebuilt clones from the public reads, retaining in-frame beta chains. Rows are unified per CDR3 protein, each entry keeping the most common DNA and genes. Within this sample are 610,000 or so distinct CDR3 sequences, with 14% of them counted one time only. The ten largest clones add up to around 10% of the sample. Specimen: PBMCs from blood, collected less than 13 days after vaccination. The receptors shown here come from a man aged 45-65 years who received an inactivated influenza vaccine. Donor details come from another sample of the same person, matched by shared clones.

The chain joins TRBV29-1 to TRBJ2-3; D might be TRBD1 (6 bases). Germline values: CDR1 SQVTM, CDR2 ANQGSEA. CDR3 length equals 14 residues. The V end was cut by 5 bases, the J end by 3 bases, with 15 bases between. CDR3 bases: TGCAGCGTTTCCCCAGGGGCGATAACAGATACGCAGTATTTT. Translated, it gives CSVSPGAITDTQYF.

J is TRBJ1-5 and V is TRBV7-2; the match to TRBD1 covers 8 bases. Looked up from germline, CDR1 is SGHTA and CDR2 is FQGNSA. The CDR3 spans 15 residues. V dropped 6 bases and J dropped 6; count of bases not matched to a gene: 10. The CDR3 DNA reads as TGTGCCAGCAGTCTCACAGGGGGTGGTCGTCAGCCCCAGCATTTT. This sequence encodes CASSLTGGGRQPQHF.

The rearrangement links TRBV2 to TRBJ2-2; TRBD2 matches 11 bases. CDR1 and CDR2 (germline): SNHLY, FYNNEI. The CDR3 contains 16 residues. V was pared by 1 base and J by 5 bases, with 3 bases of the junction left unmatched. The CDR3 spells CASSEVLAGGTGELFF. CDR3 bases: TGTGCCAGCAGTGAAGTTCTAGCGGGGGGAACCGGGGAGCTGTTTTTT.